This TCR beta chain was recovered during a study of cytomegalovirus exposure and HLA in healthy donors. The CDR3 extends over 19 amino acids. V shed 5 bases, J shed 7 bases, and the junction held 22 bases outside the gene matches. Germline CDR1 and CDR2: GTSNPN and SVGIG (reference sequence). Study-level points and caveats: Reportedly, a later analysis found an Asian-associated ancestry cluster had fewer N-insertions than the approximately 670-donor mean. Presence/absence analyses assumed roughly uniform sequencing depth across donors, which may not hold.

The primer mix had 60 Vbeta and 13 Jbeta primers. Clones were sequenced by immunoSEQ multiplex PCR, and TCRdb holds only the in-frame ones, with some missing. This table has about 170,000 clones, about 88% appearing once. In regard to this clone: No antigen is known for it.

This TCR was sampled from a man aged 25-45 years in good health and CMV-seropositive. The V gene is TRBV30, the J gene TRBJ2-3, with 12 bases that match TRBD2. What was sequenced was PBMCs. The CDR3 reads CAWPPYGASGRGPANTQYF. CDR3 sequence (DNA): TGTGCCTGGCCCCCCTATGGGGCTAGCGGGAGGGGGCCCGCCAATACGCAGTATTTT.